Sequencing of this T cell receptor beta chain was carried out in a study of cytomegalovirus exposure and HLA in healthy donors listed by TCRdb under 2017. For the wider study: An earlier analysis of approximately 550 of the donors reported 250 to 300 Gb of sequence data and about 100 million unique TCR beta sequences from roughly 200 million T cells. The aim of the study was to test whether cataloging public T cell receptors could identify signatures of past pathogen exposure. An early release covering about 600 HLA-typed donors comprised approximately 300 gigabases of sequencing data and 85 million to 100 million unique TCR sequences. Every repertoire in the discovery cohort had been generated on one and the same sequencing platform. Along with the roughly 610-subject first cohort, a separate validation cohort of approximately 110 different subjects was used. Donor age, sex, ethnicity and CMV serostatus were compiled alongside the repertoire data. Among 300 to 450 genotyped donors of the cohort, an average of approximately 230,000 unique TCR beta nucleotide sequences were sequenced per donor, 15% to 20% of them non-productive. In an earlier analysis of 500 to 650 of the donors, high-throughput TCR beta sequencing was used to judge whether each TCR beta V gene segment behaved as functional or pseudogenic. A later analysis re-analyzed previously published TCR beta repertoires from several hundred donors and added high-resolution HLA genotyping to study TCR occurrence patterns. Using immunosequencing, the study profiled T cell repertoires from 666 subjects and related those repertoires to cytomegalovirus serostatus. Typing coverage varied by locus: roughly 620-640 donors for A, B, C, DRB1 and DQB1; under 550 for DQA1; more than 600 for DPA1; 450 to 480 for DPB1. Among the roughly 390 genotyped donors, 81% belonged to the genetic ancestry cluster associated with self-reported Caucasian donors. To predict cytomegalovirus infection status, the study brought together high-throughput TCR immunosequencing, statistical association of individual TCRs with disease status, and machine learning. Both class I and class II loci were covered by HLA typing, at four-digit resolution. The later analysis used no new phenotypic data to find candidate immune exposures, relying instead on TCR beta sequences and their occurrence across donors. Genome-wide SNP genotypes for about 60% of the 666 donors were used in a later genetic analysis, which treated that subset as a discovery cohort. A handful of DR-DQ haplotypes were handled as single units for association and clustering because linkage in the cohort was strong. General findings and caveats noted by the study authors: When HLA alleles, especially DR and DQ, strongly co-occurred, attributing TCR associations to individual alleles was difficult. An association between a missense DCLRE1C variant and V-gene and J-gene trimming of TCR beta chains was found in a later genetic analysis and replicated in an independent cohort. Specific HLA alleles were associated with around 18,000 TCR beta sequences at a false discovery rate of 0.05 in a later analysis. Only TCR beta chains were sequenced in this cohort, and the absence of alpha or paired-chain data limited detectable features. The earlier analysis of around 600 of the donors excluded some 16 rarely observed V segments, including chromosome 9 orphons, because counts were too low. In a later analysis, HLA-associated TCR beta chains showed more clonal expansion and lower generation probabilities than non-associated chains that were equally common. A later analysis reported that several top co-occurrence clusters appeared linked to parvovirus B19, influenza, CMV and Epstein-Barr virus. A group of highly shared sequence variants was considered likely to be a technical artifact of the sequencing pipeline. Most CMV-associated TCR beta chains appeared to be HLA-restricted in a later analysis, and the HLA associations seemed to be driven largely by CMV exposure. Because HLA typing was missing for some donors at each locus, association tests included only the typed subset. The 87-base-pair reads could not distinguish some IMGT-functional V segments, including TRBV6-2 and TRBV6-3, so those segments were excluded. In a later genetic analysis, fewer N-insertions in productive TCRs were reported among donors in an Asian-associated ancestry cluster than the approximately 670-donor mean. Broadly in line with IMGT annotations, most TCR beta V segments showed up in productive rearrangements about 87% or about 30% of the time in an earlier analysis of around 550 of the donors. The presence/absence analyses assumed that sequencing depth was roughly uniform across donors, and that assumption may not be true. In both the original and validation cohorts, the classifier was reported to diagnose cytomegalovirus status with high specificity and sensitivity. Three of the identified cytomegalovirus-associated TCR beta chains were confirmed in vitro to be specific for cytomegalovirus antigens. Correlated functional status among segregating V segments might be attributable to linkage disequilibrium, but an unknown experimental factor could not be ruled out. A further reported finding was that TCR beta sequences accurately predicted the HLA-A and HLA-B alleles for most subjects in the first cohort. Across donors, most TCR sequences were observed very rarely, whereas some public TCRs were present in many individuals. Immune exposure information for the cohort was limited to CMV serostatus. It was suggested by the authors that the approach could potentially be generalized to other disease states and immunological phenotypes. A later analysis found that TCR association rates varied across HLA loci, with DRB1 alleles showing the most associated TCRs and HLA-C alleles the fewest. A total of fewer than 200 TCR beta chains were listed by the study as associated with cytomegalovirus.

V was cut back by 7 bases and J by 3 bases, leaving a gap of 13 bases between them. CDR1 and CDR2 are drawn from the germline V gene: SQVTM, ANQGSEA. The CDR3 runs 12 amino acids, cysteine and phenylalanine included. The kept DNA is CDR3 alone, 36 bases in frame from the first base. The cohort consisted of 650 to 850 healthy bone marrow donors. All cohort members were sampled while nominally healthy, although unrecorded immune exposures were likely present. The donor was CMV seronegative and was included in the group of 352 seronegative cohort members. Every donor gave a peripheral blood sample, and the peripheral blood mononuclear cells from that sample were used for TCR beta sequencing. The Qiagen DNeasy Blood Extraction Kit was used to extract genomic DNA from the blood cell samples. The library was produced with the immunoSEQ multiplex PCR assay. The multiplex PCR relied on a mix of 60 forward primers for TCR Vbeta segments and 13 reverse primers for TCR Jbeta segments. Amplification of the CDR3 region of rearranged TCR beta genes was performed with a multiplex PCR assay on genomic DNA. Amplified TCR beta libraries were sequenced as 87-base-pair reads on the Illumina HiSeq System. The study's own analysis went as follows. A later analysis tallied roughly 78 million unique TCR beta chains across the approximately 670 repertoires, and around 9.9 million of those chains were shared by two or more donors. To remove PCR and sequencing errors, raw reads were error-corrected and collapsed into unique sequences using a nearest-neighbor algorithm that merged closely related sequences. To assign V, D and J gene segments, CDR3 sequences were aligned to IMGT reference sequences. Each retained sequence needed at least a six-nucleotide match to both a V gene segment and a J gene segment. Rearrangements were classified as productive when the CDR3 lacked stop codons and remained in frame with V and J, and all other rearrangements were classified as non-productive. Following IMGT convention, CDR3 was defined as the stretch from the second conserved V-encoded cysteine up to the conserved J-encoded phenylalanine. Sequences without an unambiguous match to a single V gene segment were excluded from the earlier analysis of approximately 600 of the donors. An earlier analysis of some 500 of the donors classified V segments as functional when productive rearrangements were above 56.7% and as segregating when the standard deviation between donors was above 5%. A statistical classification framework was built to diagnose cytomegalovirus status from the catalog of TCR beta chain sequences. In a later analysis, TCR nucleotide sequences were compared against IMGT/GENE-DB human TR gene sequences so that V and J genes could be assigned. Using the TCRdist pipeline, a later analysis assigned CDR3 sequences along with most-parsimonious VDJ recombination scenarios. In a later analysis, each TCR beta chain was defined by its CDR3 amino acid sequence together with its V-gene family, and reads without a unique V-gene family were excluded. In a later analysis, 450 to 600 highly shared, low-generation-probability nucleotide sequences were removed to address suspected cross-contamination and a sequencing artifact. In a later analysis, a clonal expansion index was calculated for each public chain from normalized within-repertoire ranks of inferred template counts. In a later analysis, generation probabilities were computed using a VDJ recombination model fitted to out-of-frame rearrangements, and the results were checked against IGoR. A later analysis scored TCR-TCR, TCR-HLA and TCR-CMV co-occurrence with hypergeometric tests, applying a repertoire-size bias correction to TCR pairs. A later analysis estimated false discovery rates by permuting HLA or CMV assignments 20 times. In a later analysis, co-occurring TCRs were grouped with DBSCAN, and TCRdist sequence similarity was added when clustering was performed within HLA-allele-positive subsets. For co-occurrence clustering, repertoires with fewer than 30,000 or more than 120,000 public chains were excluded, along with four or five repertoires with anomalous nucleotide sharing. The table was pulled from immuneACCESS by TCRdb, which kept in-frame rearrangements only. Such tables lose some clones; where checked, under half of the loss comes from unresolved V genes, and the rest has no known cause. D and trimming were read from the DNA, whereas the V and J calls and clone size are those reported in that table. The sample includes fewer than 70,000 clones, with around 73% observed a single time. The top ten clonotypes cover 5.4% of the sample.

Remarks on this clone: Its antigen target is currently unknown. Within one base of it there is no much larger clone, and no base qualities were kept.

The chain is encoded by TRBV29-1 joined to TRBJ2-7; TRBD1 could be the D gene, as 5 bases match. The TCR originated in a man aged 50-59 years in good health and CMV-seronegative. Sequencing input: PBMCs. CDR3 region: CSGTLTVYEQYF. The nucleotides are TGCAGCGGAACCTTGACAGTCTACGAGCAGTACTTC.